Following are 11 T cell receptor beta chains from one sample sequenced in a study of blood T cell repertoires in COVID-19. TCRdb keeps only in-frame clones here, not all; method: immunoSEQ multiplex PCR. The table shows around 180,000 clones, with 79% occurring only once. The sequenced sample was peripheral blood. Every receptor here comes from a man aged 60-69 years with active or convalescent COVID-19.

The table lists this clone with a few counts. V usage is TRBV7-2 and J usage is TRBJ2-1; 10 bases fit TRBD1. The CDR3 is made up of 15 amino acids. Germline V gives CDR1 SGHTA, CDR2 FQGNSA. Germline trimming cut 6 bases from V and 9 bases from J; bases unmatched to any gene: 11. CDR3 protein: CASSQSRDRGFEQFF. The CDR3 DNA follows: TGTGCCAGCAGTCAAAGCCGGGACAGGGGTTTTGAGCAGTTCTTC.

The chain recombines TRBV7-9 with TRBJ2-7, with 12 bases fitting TRBD2. The CDR3 has 16 residues. The V gene end was trimmed by 5 bases and the J gene end by 3 bases; junction bases not matched to a gene: 8. Germline V gene data show CDR1 as SEHNR and CDR2 as FQNEAQ (reference sequence). Here the CDR3 reads CASSTSGLAGIYEQYF. CDR3 nucleotide sequence: TGTGCCAGCAGCACCTCTGGACTAGCGGGAATCTACGAGCAGTACTTC. Together with reference TRBV7-9 and TRBJ2-7, the CDR3 gives the full variable domain: DTGVSQNPRHKITKRGQNVTFRCDPISEHNRLYWYRQTLGQGPEFLTYFQNEAQLEKSRLLSDRFSAERPKGSFSTLEIQRTEQGDSAMYLCASSTSGLAGIYEQYFGPGTRLTVT.

The chain recombines TRBV6-6 with TRBJ1-2; 7 bases agree with TRBD1. V lost 5 bases to trimming and J lost 6 bases; unmatched junction nucleotides: 9. The CDR3 runs 14 residues. Per germline, CDR1 MNHNY and CDR2 SVGAGI (reference sequence). This chain's CDR3 is CASSLTGEWNGYTF. The CDR3 region has the DNA TGTGCCAGCAGTCTTACAGGGGAGTGGAATGGCTACACCTTC.

This chain links TRBV7-2 with TRBJ2-5; the D gene is possibly TRBD1 (6 bases). Germline assignment: CDR1 SGHTA and CDR2 FQGNSA. V lost 4 bases and J 1 base, leaving 19 bases between the germline ends. The CDR3 loop spans 17 amino acids. The CDR3 loop is CASSSGVSPGRQETQYF. The CDR3 DNA sequence: TGTGCCAGCAGCTCAGGGGTATCCCCGGGGCGCCAAGAGACCCAGTACTTC.

This chain connects TRBV19 to TRBJ2-5, with TRBD1 as a possible D gene (5 bases). The CDR3 spans 13 residues. The germline CDR1 and CDR2 sequences are LNHDA and SQIVND (reference sequence). The V gene lost 10 bases and the J gene lost 4 bases, with 16 bases spanning the gap. The CDR3 reads CATRQPPGETQYF. The CDR3 bases are TGTGCCACCCGACAGCCCCCGGGAGAGACCCAGTACTTC.

This chain links TRBV28 with TRBJ1-1, with TRBD1 identical over 7 bases. The trim removed 5 bases at V and 0 bases at J, leaving 9 bases unmatched. This CDR3 is 16 amino acids long. Germline lookup yields CDR1 MDHEN and CDR2 SYDVKM. The CDR3 region has the DNA TGTGCCAGCAGTGGGGTGGGGGACAGACTGAACACTGAAGCTTTCTTT. Translating it yields CASSGVGDRLNTEAFF.

This chain uses TRBV6-2 or TRBV6-3 with TRBJ2-1, with TRBD2 identical over 14 bases. The CDR3 is made up of 16 amino acids. The germline V gene encodes CDR1 MNHEY and CDR2 SVGEGT. With 6 bases clipped from V and 8 bases from J, the junction kept 9 bases outside the gene matches. CDR3 DNA sequence: TGTGCCAGCAGCTCCGGGACTAGCGGGAGACGGGATGAGCAGTTCTTC. It codes for CASSSGTSGRRDEQFF.

The chain carries TRBV6-5 and TRBJ2-2; perhaps TRBD2 as D (6 bases). The CDR3 covers 14 residues. The V and J ends lost 7 bases and 1 base respectively, with 10 bases between them. Germline V gives CDR1 MNHEY, CDR2 SVGAGI. This CDR3 reads CASKSGQNTGELFF. Written as DNA, the CDR3 is TGTGCCAGCAAAAGCGGGCAGAACACCGGGGAGCTGTTTTTT.

The V and J genes are TRBV4-3 and TRBJ2-5; 12 bases match TRBD2. V gave up 0 bases and J gave up 5 bases; unmatched junction bases: 7. Germline CDR1 and CDR2: LGHNA and YSLEER. CDR3 size: 17 residues. The CDR3 here is CASSQDFRTSGTETQYF. CDR3 in DNA: TGCGCCAGCAGCCAAGATTTTCGGACTAGCGGGACCGAGACCCAGTACTTC.

V and J are TRBV19 and TRBJ2-3, with 7 bases that match TRBD2. The ends lost 4 bases at V and 1 base at J; junction bases unmatched: 5. The CDR3 is 15 amino acids. Germline V CDR1 and CDR2: LNHDA, SQIVND (reference sequence). As DNA, the CDR3 is TGTGCCAGTAGTAGGCTAGCGGAGGGCACAGATACGCAGTATTTT. This encodes CASSRLAEGTDTQYF.

This clone was seen a few times. This rearrangement joins TRBV27 to TRBJ2-1; D might be TRBD1 (6 bases). CDR1 and CDR2 from the germline V gene are MNHEY and SMNVEV (reference sequence). This CDR3 has 13 residues. V was shortened by 5 bases and J by 12 bases, with 17 bases between the two germline ends. The CDR3 bases are TGTGCCAGCAGTCGGGACACAACCCGGGGGCAGTTCTTC. Translating it yields CASSRDTTRGQFF.